Sequencing of this T cell receptor (beta chain) was carried out in a study of blood T cells in healthy people across ages. Ranging in age from about 6 to 100, the donors were healthy Caucasian individuals from Russia. Primed by a sample-barcoded 5' primer and a J-beta primer mix, a second PCR proceeded for about 6 to 12 cycles. TCRdb reprocessed the 5' RACE reads via MiXCR and lists one record per CDR3 protein. The profile shows 660,000 or so distinct CDR3 sequences, approximately 50% of them singletons. This clonotype has only one observation. The antigen is not known. The study's findings and limits: Percentage of naive T cells showed a strong correlation with TCR beta diversity.

The CDR3 runs 17 residues. Input material: blood. V usage is TRBV21-1 and J usage is TRBJ2-7; the D call TRBD2 from the table was never checked on the DNA. TRBV21-1 is noted as a pseudogene. The sequence was collected from a man between 60 and 70 years old in good health. This CDR3 is CASSKFGPQTSSYEQYF. The CDR3 DNA sequence: TGTGCCAGCAGCAAATTCGGGCCGCAGACCAGCTCCTACGAGCAGTACTTC.